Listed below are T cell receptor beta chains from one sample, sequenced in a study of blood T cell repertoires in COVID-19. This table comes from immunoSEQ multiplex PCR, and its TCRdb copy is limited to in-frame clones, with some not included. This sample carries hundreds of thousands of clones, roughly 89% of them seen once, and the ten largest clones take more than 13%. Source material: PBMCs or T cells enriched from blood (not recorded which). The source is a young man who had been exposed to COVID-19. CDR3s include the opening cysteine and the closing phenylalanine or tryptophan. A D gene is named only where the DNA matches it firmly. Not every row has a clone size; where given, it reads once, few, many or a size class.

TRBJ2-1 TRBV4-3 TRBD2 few TGCGCCAGCAGCCAAGTATCTAGCGGGGGCTACAATGAGCAGTTCTTC CASSQVSSGGYNEQFF
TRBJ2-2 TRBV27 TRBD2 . TGTGCCAGCAGTTTATGGCGGGGGTCGCGGACCGGGGAGCTGTTTTTT CASSLWRGSRTGELFF
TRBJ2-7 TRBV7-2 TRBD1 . TGTGCCAGCAGCGCGCGACAGGGTCGTTACGAGCAGTACTTC CASSARQGRYEQYF
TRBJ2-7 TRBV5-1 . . TGCGCCAGCAGCACCGGTACAGGGTTTACGTACGAGCAGTACTTC CASSTGTGFTYEQYF
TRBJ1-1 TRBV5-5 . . TGTGCCAGCAGCGAGTCTCCGAACACTGAAGCTTTCTTT CASSESPNTEAFF
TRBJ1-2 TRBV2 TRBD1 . TGTGCCAGCAGATTAGACACAGGGGGCGTAGGATATGGCTACACCTTC CASRLDTGGVGYGYTF
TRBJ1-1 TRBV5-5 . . TGTGCCAGCCGAAAACGGGCTACAGGGAACACTGAAGCTTTCTTT CASRKRATGNTEAFF
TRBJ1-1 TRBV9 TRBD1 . TGTGCCAGCAACAGGGGTACTGAAGCTTTCTTT CASNRGTEAFF
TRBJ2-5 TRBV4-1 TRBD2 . TGCGCCAGCAGTCCCTTCGGGGCGGGGGGGCCTGAAGAGACCCAGTACTTC CASSPFGAGGPEETQYF
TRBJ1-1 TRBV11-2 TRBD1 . TGTGCCAGCAGCTTAGCAGGGACAGGGAACACTGAAGCTTTCTTT CASSLAGTGNTEAFF
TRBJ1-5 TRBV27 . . TGTGCCAGCAGTTTATCGTTACAGAACCGGAATCAGCCCCAGCATTTT CASSLSLQNRNQPQHF
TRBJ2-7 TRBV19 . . TGTGCCAGTAGTTTAAAAGGGGCGCAAGCCTACGAGCAGTACTTC CASSLKGAQAYEQYF
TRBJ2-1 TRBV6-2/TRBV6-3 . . TGTGCCAGCAGCCCCCCCGGGACTGTAAAAGATGAGCAGTTCTTC CASSPPGTVKDEQFF
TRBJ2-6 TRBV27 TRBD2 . TGTGCCAGCAGTCCGCGGGGGGCGAGGGCCAACGTCCTGACTTTC CASSPRGARANVLTF
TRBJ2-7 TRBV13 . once TGTGCCAGCAGCTCACTCCACGGTTACGAGCAGTACTTC CASSSLHGYEQYF
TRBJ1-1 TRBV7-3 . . TGTGCCAGCAGCTTAACGTTGCAGGGAGAAGCTTTCTTT CASSLTLQGEAFF
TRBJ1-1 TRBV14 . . TGTGCCAGCAGCCAAGCCCCAGGAGGGTGGAACACTGAAGCTTTCTTT CASSQAPGGWNTEAFF
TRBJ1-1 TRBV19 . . TGTGCCAGTAGTTCGGGATTCTCGAACACTGAAGCTTTCTTT CASSSGFSNTEAFF
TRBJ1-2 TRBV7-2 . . TGTGCCAGCAGCTACCGGGACATCTATGGCTACACCTTC CASSYRDIYGYTF
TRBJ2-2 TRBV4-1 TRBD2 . TGCGCCAGCTCTAGACTAGCGGGAGGCGCGAACACCGGGGAGCTGTTTTTT CASSRLAGGANTGELFF
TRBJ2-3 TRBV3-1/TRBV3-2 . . TGTGCCAGCAGCCCAAAAGGATGGGGCGAGGTGATATACACGCAGTATTTT CASSPKGWGEVIYTQYF
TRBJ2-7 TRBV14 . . TGTGCCAGCAGCCTCGCGACCTACGAGCAGTACTTC CASSLATYEQYF
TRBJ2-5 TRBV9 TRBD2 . TGTGCCAGCAGCGTAGAAGGTAGCGGGGCGGAGACCCAGTACTTC CASSVEGSGAETQYF
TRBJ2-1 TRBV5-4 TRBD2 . TGTGCCAGCAGCTTGGAAGCGGGGCACCCTTACAATGAGCAGTTCTTC CASSLEAGHPYNEQFF
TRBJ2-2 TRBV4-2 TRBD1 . TGTGCCAGCAGCCCACGGACAGGGGAACGGGCCGGGGAGCTGTTTTTT CASSPRTGERAGELFF
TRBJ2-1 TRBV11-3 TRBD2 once TGTGCCAGCACCCCCGGCGGGGGGTATGAGCAGTTCTTC CASTPGGGYEQFF
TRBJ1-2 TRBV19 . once TGTGCCAGTAGTATCACCAGGGTATGGGGCTACACCTTC CASSITRVWGYTF
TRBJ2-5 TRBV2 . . TGTGCCAGCAGGCCCACAGGGGGGGATAGGACCCAGTACTTC CASRPTGGDRTQYF
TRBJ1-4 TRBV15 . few TGTGCCACCAGCAGAGAGGGCGCAGGGCATGGTAGTGAAAAACTGTTTTTT CATSREGAGHGSEKLFF
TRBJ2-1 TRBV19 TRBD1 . TGTGCCAGTAGTCGGGACAGGGCCCATGAGCAGTTCTTC CASSRDRAHEQFF
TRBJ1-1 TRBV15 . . TGTGCCACCAGCAGAGATCTCACCCGGGGCACTGAAGCTTTCTTT CATSRDLTRGTEAFF
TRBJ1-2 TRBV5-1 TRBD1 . TGCGCCAGCAGCATGGCCGCCGACAGGGCCTATGGCTACACCTTC CASSMAADRAYGYTF
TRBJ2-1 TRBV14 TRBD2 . TGTGCCAGCAGCCCATTTAGCGGGGGCCACAATGAGCAGTTCTTC CASSPFSGGHNEQFF
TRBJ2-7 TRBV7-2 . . TGTGCCAGCAGCACCAGTTGGCCTCCCTACGAGCAGTACTTC CASSTSWPPYEQYF
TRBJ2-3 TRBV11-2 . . TGTGCCAGCAGCCCCCTAAGGGGGGGCATGTTAGATACGCAGTATTTT CASSPLRGGMLDTQYF
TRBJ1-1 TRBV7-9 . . TGTGCCAGCAGCCGAACAGACAGTTCGAACACTGAAGCTTTCTTT CASSRTDSSNTEAFF
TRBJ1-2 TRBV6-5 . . TGTGCCAGCAGTTATGACAGGAGTTACTATGGCTACACCTTC CASSYDRSYYGYTF
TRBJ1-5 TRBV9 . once TGTGCCAGCAGCGCTCTCCCGGGCAATCAGCCCCAGCATTTT CASSALPGNQPQHF
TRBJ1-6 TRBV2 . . TGTGCCAGCAGCGACGGGGGGAGTTCACCCCTCCACTTT CASSDGGSSPLHF
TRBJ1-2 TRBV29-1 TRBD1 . TGCAGCGTTTTGGGGACAGGGGGCAATGGCTACACCTTC CSVLGTGGNGYTF
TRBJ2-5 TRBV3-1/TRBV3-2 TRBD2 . TGTGCCAGCAGTCCACCTAGGGAGCGGGGGGGCCGAGAGACCCAGTACTTC CASSPPRERGGRETQYF
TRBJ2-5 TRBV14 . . TGTGCCAGCAGCCAGGTTTTTGATGGCGGGGCAGAGACCCAGTACTTC CASSQVFDGGAETQYF
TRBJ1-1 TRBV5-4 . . TGTGCCAGCAAAAGTTCGGTTCCTGCTGAAGCTTTCTTT CASKSSVPAEAFF
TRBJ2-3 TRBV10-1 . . TGCGCCAGTTGTCGCTGCGGGAACACAGATACGCAGTATTTT CASCRCGNTDTQYF
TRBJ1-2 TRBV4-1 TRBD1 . TGCGCCAGCAGCCAAGATGTTGTGACAGGGGACGGCTACACCTTC CASSQDVVTGDGYTF
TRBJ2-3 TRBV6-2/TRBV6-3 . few TGTGCCAGCAGTCCCCTCGTAGCCTTGCCGCAGTATTTT CASSPLVALPQYF
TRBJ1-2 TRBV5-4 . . TGTGCCAGCAGCTTGGATCCCGGGACACCGTATGGCTACACCTTC CASSLDPGTPYGYTF
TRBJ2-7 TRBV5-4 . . TGTGCCAGCAGCGACACAGCAACCTACGAGCAGTACTTC CASSDTATYEQYF